The 23 T cell receptor beta chains listed next were all sequenced from one sample in a study of blood T cell repertoires in COVID-19. Assay used: immunoSEQ multiplex PCR; TCRdb lists only in-frame clones, some missing. The table shows roughly 250,000 clones, with about 89% occurring only once. Source material: PBMCs or T cells enriched from blood (not recorded which). The receptors shown here come from a human donor in a cohort exposed to, infected with or recovered from COVID-19 (not recorded which). The donor label of this sample is uncertain.

The chain couples TRBV19 to TRBJ1-2; D is unresolved. Germline-derived CDR1 and CDR2 are LNHDA and SQIVND (reference sequence). Trimming pared 2 bases from V and 7 bases from J, leaving 14 bases between. This CDR3 region has 14 residues. Here the CDR3 reads CASSISYEGLGYTF. The CDR3 DNA reads TGTGCCAGTAGTATAAGCTACGAGGGTCTTGGCTACACCTTC.

The rearrangement uses TRBV7-2 and TRBJ1-1; TRBD1 is a possible D gene (5 bases). The CDR3 spans 13 residues. The germline V and J ends were trimmed by 1 base and 3 bases, with 6 bases remaining between them. The germline V gene encodes CDR1 SGHTA and CDR2 FQGNSA. The CDR3: CASSLGQYTEAFF. Here the CDR3 DNA reads TGTGCCAGCAGCTTAGGACAGTACACTGAAGCTTTCTTT.

V gene TRBV4-2 combines with J gene TRBJ2-1; the D gene is possibly TRBD1 (5 bases). CDR1 is LGHNA, CDR2 YNFKEQ, per germline. The CDR3 length is 15 residues. Deletions cut 0 bases from V and 8 bases from J, with 14 bases between. CDR3 coding DNA: TGTGCCAGCAGCCAAGAGGTGGGGCCCAGGGATGAGCAGTTCTTC. Its protein is CASSQEVGPRDEQFF.

In this sample, this clone turned up once. V is TRBV24-1 and J is TRBJ1-2; 7 nucleotides match TRBD1. With V trimmed by 3 bases and J by 4 bases, 1 base remained unmatched. The germline V gene encodes CDR1 KGHDR and CDR2 SFDVKD. The CDR3 loop spans 13 amino acids. The CDR3 region is CATSDEGAYGYTF. CDR3 DNA sequence: TGTGCCACCAGTGATGAGGGGGCCTATGGCTACACCTTC.

The chain links TRBV29-1 to TRBJ1-1; D is possibly TRBD1 (5 bases). The CDR3 runs 14 residues. Between the trimmed V and J ends, which lost 7 bases and 0 bases, there was a span of 15 bases. The germline gives CDR1 SQVTM, CDR2 ANQGSEA. CDR3 coding DNA: TGCAGCGCCATGGTGGGGCAGATGAACACTGAAGCTTTCTTT. Translated, it gives CSAMVGQMNTEAFF.

CDR3 sequence (DNA): TGTGCCAGCAGCCTTCCCCTAGCAAGCTCCTACGAGCAGTACTTC. It encodes CASSLPLASSYEQYF. The chain joins TRBV11-2 to TRBJ2-7; possibly TRBD2 for D (5 bases). Trimming left V 5 bases short and J 0 bases short, with 14 bases between. Per germline, CDR1 SGHAT and CDR2 FQNNGV. CDR3 length: 15 residues.

Comments on this clone: Other nucleotide sequences from this sample produce the same CDR3. The V and J genes are TRBV19 and TRBJ2-2; 9 nucleotides agree with TRBD2. The CDR3 has 16 amino acids. With V trimmed by 3 bases and J by 0 bases, 2 bases remained unmatched. From germline, CDR1 is LNHDA and CDR2 SQIVND (reference sequence). In DNA form, the CDR3 reads TGTGCCAGTAGTATCGGCGGGGGGGCGAACACCGGGGAGCTGTTTTTT. Amino acids: CASSIGGGANTGELFF.

The chain uses TRBV13 and TRBJ2-3, with D maybe TRBD2 (6 bases). Trimming shortened V by 0 bases and J by 0 bases, and 16 bases separated the two germline ends. Germline lookup yields CDR1 PRHDT and CDR2 FYEKMQ (reference sequence). The CDR3 contains 18 residues. The CDR3 here is CASSLGPVADISTDTQYF. CDR3 DNA sequence: TGTGCCAGCAGCTTAGGCCCGGTAGCGGACATCAGCACAGATACGCAGTATTTT.

The CDR3 loop reads CASSPGLAGTTDTQYF. The CDR3 nucleotides are TGTGCCAGCAGCCCAGGACTAGCGGGGACCACAGATACGCAGTATTTT. The V gene is TRBV7-3, the J gene TRBJ2-3; 12 nucleotides line up with TRBD2. The CDR3 totals 16 residues. The V segment lost 5 bases and the J segment 2 bases; nucleotides outside the gene matches: 5. Germline-derived CDR1 and CDR2 are SGHTA and FQGTGA.

V usage is TRBV29-1 and J usage is TRBJ2-7; the match to TRBD2 covers 7 bases. Germline V gene data show CDR1 as SQVTM and CDR2 as ANQGSEA. CDR3 length: 14 residues. Losses at the gene ends were 4 bases for V and 0 bases for J; bases not matched to a gene: 6. CDR3 bases: TGCAGCGTTGCCGAGGGAGGGAACTCCTACGAGCAGTACTTC. It codes for CSVAEGGNSYEQYF.

The chain is built from TRBV7-3 and TRBJ2-5, with D perhaps TRBD2 (6 bases). This CDR3 contains 13 residues. The germline V gene has CDR1 SGHTA and CDR2 FQGTGA. Deletions cut 1 base from V and 4 bases from J, with 7 bases between. The CDR3 spells CASSLMGGETQYF. For the CDR3, the DNA is TGTGCCAGCAGCTTAATGGGGGGAGAGACCCAGTACTTC.

V and J are TRBV9 and TRBJ1-3; D ambiguous. Deletions cut 4 bases from V and 6 bases from J, with 8 bases between. Germline V gives CDR1 SGDLS, CDR2 YYNGEE. This CDR3 region has 12 residues. CDR3 residues: CASSRLANTIYF. CDR3 coding DNA: TGTGCCAGCAGCCGGTTAGCAAACACCATATATTTT.

The V call is TRBV7-2, the J call TRBJ1-5; D gene unclear. V lost 6 bases, J lost 1 base, and 13 bases lay in between. Per the germline V gene, CDR1 is SGHTA and CDR2 is FQGNSA. The CDR3 contains 15 residues. CDR3 residues: CASSGVRESNQPQHF. The CDR3 bases are TGTGCCAGCAGTGGGGTAAGGGAGAGCAATCAGCCCCAGCATTTT. The entire variable domain, with the rest obtained from reference TRBV7-2 and TRBJ1-5, is as follows: GAGVSQSPSNKVTEKGKDVELRCDPISGHTALYWYRQSLGQGLEFLIYFQGNSAPDKSGLPSDRFSAERTGGSVSTLTIQRTQQEDSAVYLCASSGVRESNQPQHFGDGTRLSIL.

The gene calls are TRBV29-1 and TRBJ1-1; no clear D. V lost 2 bases to trimming and J lost 1 base, with 11 bases between them. There are 14 residues in the CDR3. From germline, CDR1 is SQVTM and CDR2 ANQGSEA. DNA for the CDR3: TGCAGCGTTGAATCACACAGACCGAACACTGAAGCTTTCTTT. It codes for CSVESHRPNTEAFF.

The rearrangement links TRBV10-1 to TRBJ1-1; the D is unclear. This CDR3 has 13 amino acids. Germline V gives CDR1 WNHNN, CDR2 SYGVQD (reference sequence). Trimming removed 0 bases from V and 7 bases from J, with 9 bases in between. The CDR3 coding sequence is TGCGCCAGCAGTGAGTCAGCGCCTTTTGAAGCTTTCTTT. Translation: CASSESAPFEAFF.

This clone showed up just once. V is TRBV3-1 (or the pseudogene TRBV3-2) and J is TRBJ2-5; 9 bases are a match to TRBD1. The V gene's germline CDR1 is LGHDT and CDR2 YNNKEL (reference sequence). The CDR3 contains 18 residues. V gave up 1 base and J gave up 1 base; unmatched junction bases: 10. As DNA, the CDR3 is TGTGCCAGCAGCCAAGCTGCCAGCCGGGACAGGGCCCAAGAGACCCAGTACTTC. Its protein is CASSQAASRDRAQETQYF.

The rearrangement uses TRBV30 and TRBJ2-3, with 11 bases fitting TRBD2. Germline values: CDR1 GTSNPN, CDR2 SVGIG (reference sequence). The CDR3 totals 16 residues. Losses at the gene ends were 2 bases for V and 2 bases for J; bases not matched to a gene: 6. The CDR3 DNA reads as TGTGCCTGGAGTTCTAGCGGGGGGTCTGCCACAGATACGCAGTATTTT. This gives the protein CAWSSSGGSATDTQYF.

This sequence joins TRBV12-3 or TRBV12-4 and TRBJ1-5, with D unresolved. This CDR3 region has 13 residues. Trimming left V 6 bases short and J 4 bases short, with 10 bases between. DNA of the CDR3: TGTGCCAGCAGAAGAACGGGGAATCAGCCCCAGCATTTT. Amino acid sequence: CASRRTGNQPQHF.

V and J are TRBV24-1 and TRBJ2-1; possibly TRBD1 for D (6 bases). Trimming shortened V by 6 bases and J by 6 bases, and 14 bases separated the two germline ends. The CDR3 spans 14 residues. Germline V gene sequence: CDR1 KGHDR, CDR2 SFDVKD. CDR3 sequence reads: CATSSTGWANEQFF. The CDR3 coding sequence is TGTGCCACCAGTTCGACAGGTTGGGCCAATGAGCAGTTCTTC.

This sequence joins TRBV15 and TRBJ2-3; 11 nucleotides agree with TRBD2. This CDR3 is built from 19 residues. The J segment lost 0 bases and the V segment lost 2 bases, leaving 10 bases of the junction unmatched. Germline V gives CDR1 LNHNV, CDR2 YYDKDF (reference sequence). The CDR3 coding sequence is TGTGCCACCAGCAGACCGGCGTCTAGCGGGGGGCCGAGCACAGATACGCAGTATTTT. Residues: CATSRPASSGGPSTDTQYF.

The rearrangement joins TRBV18 to TRBJ1-2; D is ambiguous. The V end lost 0 bases, the J end lost 8 bases, and 10 bases lay between the germline ends. This CDR3 is 13 amino acids long. Germline-derived CDR1 and CDR2 are KGHSH and LQKENI. CDR3 region: CASSPPGSTGYTF. CDR3 nucleotide sequence: TGTGCCAGCTCACCACCCGGGTCCACGGGCTACACCTTC.

The table lists this clone with a count of one. CDR3 protein: CASADRGQGNGYTF. The CDR3 DNA reads as TGTGCCAGCGCCGACAGGGGGCAGGGAAATGGCTACACCTTC. The V and J genes are TRBV5-5 and TRBJ1-2; TRBD1 matches at 10 bases. Unmatched junction bases numbered 9, after V lost 7 bases and J lost 6 bases. This CDR3 region has 14 residues. In germline, CDR1 is SGHKS, CDR2 YYEKEE (reference sequence).

CDR3 sequence (DNA): TGTGCCAGCAGCTTAGATACGGGGTCTGGGCCTGGAAACACCATATATTTT. Protein: CASSLDTGSGPGNTIYF. This chain connects TRBV7-9 to TRBJ1-3; D is undetermined. This CDR3 region has 17 residues. Trimming took off 1 base at V and 2 bases at J, with 15 bases between the two ends. The germline V gene has CDR1 SEHNR and CDR2 FQNEAQ (reference sequence).